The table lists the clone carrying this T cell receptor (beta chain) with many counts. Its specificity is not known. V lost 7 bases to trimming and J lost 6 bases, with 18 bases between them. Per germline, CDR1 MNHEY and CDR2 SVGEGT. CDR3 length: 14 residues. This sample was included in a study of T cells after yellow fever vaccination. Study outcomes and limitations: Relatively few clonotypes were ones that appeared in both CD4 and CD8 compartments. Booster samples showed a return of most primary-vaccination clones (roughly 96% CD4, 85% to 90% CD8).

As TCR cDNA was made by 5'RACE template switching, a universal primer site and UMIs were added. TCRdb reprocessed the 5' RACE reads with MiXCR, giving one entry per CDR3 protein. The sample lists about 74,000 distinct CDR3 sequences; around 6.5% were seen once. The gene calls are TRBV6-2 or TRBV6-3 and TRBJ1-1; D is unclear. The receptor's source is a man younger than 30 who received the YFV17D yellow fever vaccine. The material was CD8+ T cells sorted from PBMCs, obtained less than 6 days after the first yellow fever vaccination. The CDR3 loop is CASTSGREWAEAFF. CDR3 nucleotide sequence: TGTGCCAGCACTTCGGGCCGCGAATGGGCTGAAGCTTTCTTT.